This TCR beta chain was obtained from a study of CD8+CD57+ T cells in acquired aplastic anemia. Using genomic DNA as the template, TCR beta VDJ and CDR3 profiling was carried out. MiXCR was run by TCRdb on the reads, yielding one entry per CDR3 protein. Among about 270,000 distinct CDR3 sequences listed, approximately 56% were seen once. Germline CDR1 is LNHNV and CDR2 is YYDKDF (reference sequence). The CDR3 has 16 residues. V gave up 3 bases and J gave up 7 bases, with 21 bases separating them. V gene TRBV15 combines with J gene TRBJ1-1, with D perhaps TRBD1 (6 bases). This clonotype was obtained from a human donor with severe aplastic anemia or a healthy control (not recorded which). Sequenced input: sorted CD4+, CD8+, or CD8+CD57+ T cells (not recorded which) from PBMCs. The CDR3 is CATSSSYGGGGGEAFF. The CDR3 DNA reads as TGTGCCACCAGCAGCAGCTACGGGGGAGGGGGAGGTGAAGCTTTCTTT. Drawing the rest from reference TRBV15 and TRBJ1-1, the complete variable domain is DAMVIQNPRYQVTQFGKPVTLSCSQTLNHNVMYWYQQKSSQAPKLLFHYYDKDFNNEADTPDNFQSRRPNTSFCFLDIRSPGLGDTAMYLCATSSSYGGGGGEAFFGQGTRLTVV.